The text below deals with one TCR beta chain. Its antigen remains unidentified. The CDR3 runs to 12 residues. Looked up from germline, CDR1 is SEHNR and CDR2 is FQNEAQ (reference sequence). V lost 7 bases, J lost 2 bases, and 9 bases lay in between. The record originates from a study of post-analysis software for immune sequencing data. Findings and caveats of the study: Controls had lower frequencies than patients of about 5 TRBV segments, which included TRBV5-6, TRBV5-1 and TRBV20-1.

Prepared libraries of TCR beta cDNA carried unique molecular identifiers. TCRdb processed the PCR reads anew with MiXCR; each CDR3 protein has one entry. Among 820,000 or so distinct CDR3 sequences listed, about 50% were seen once. Sequencing was done on a sample of blood. The J gene is TRBJ2-7, the V gene TRBV7-9; D might be TRBD2 (5 bases). This TCR was sampled from a girl under 18 with multiple sclerosis. The DNA of the CDR3 is TGTGCCAGCAACTCCGGGACCTACGAGCAGTACTTC. This gives the protein CASNSGTYEQYF.